This T cell receptor (beta chain) was captured by sequencing in a study of blood T cell repertoires in COVID-19. Study overall: Both acute and convalescent COVID-19 samples were obtained from the United States, Italy and Spain.

There are 14 residues in the CDR3. Trimming left V 0 bases short and J 3 bases short, with 9 bases between. Germline values: CDR1 MNHEY, CDR2 SVGAGI. Original methodology: Reference gene primer amplification gave nucleated cell count estimates. Profiled with immunoSEQ multiplex PCR; TCRdb holds only in-frame clones, not every one. V, J and clone size are those of that table, while D and trimming were read from the DNA. The repertoire includes about 200,000 clones, 65% to 85% of them detected once, and approximately 30% sits in the top ten. This chain joins TRBV6-5 and TRBJ2-7; no firm D call. This receptor was obtained from a man in his forties with acute or convalescent COVID-19. The sample taken for sequencing was peripheral blood. CDR3 amino acids: CASSYSRLDYEQYF. The CDR3 coding sequence is TGTGCCAGCAGTTACTCGCGTCTAGACTACGAGCAGTACTTC.